This entry lists 13 T cell receptor beta chains sequenced from one sample in a study of metastatic and nonmetastatic thyroid tumors. MiXCR was used by TCRdb to re-call the PCR reads. The sample lists 60,000 to 75,000 clones; just over 4% were seen once. No patient received treatment before thyroid surgery. What was sequenced was blood. These receptors were taken from a female donor with papillary thyroid cancer or a benign thyroid nodule (not recorded which). Some clones in this sample may be carry-over from other donors' samples.

This clone appeared many times. The chain is built from TRBV11-2 and TRBJ2-5; 8 bases are shared with TRBD1. The CDR3 is 13 residues long. The junction had 6 bases not matched to a gene; V was cut back by 5 bases and J by 7 bases. Germline V CDR1 and CDR2: SGHAT, FQNNGV. Here the CDR3 reads CASSADRGGTQYF. The CDR3, as DNA: TGTGCCAGCAGCGCTGACAGGGGTGGGACCCAGTACTTC.

This clone was seen many times. The same CDR3 arises from other DNA sequences in this sample as well. The V gene is TRBV6-1, the J gene TRBJ1-4; 10 nucleotides agree with TRBD1. With V trimmed by 3 bases and J by 7 bases, 5 bases remained unmatched. The CDR3 runs 15 residues. Germline CDR1 reads MNHNS; CDR2 reads SASEGT. The CDR3 DNA sequence: TGTGCCAGCAGTGATCGGACAGGGGGGATTGAAAAACTGTTTTTT. Translating gives CASSDRTGGIEKLFF.

J is TRBJ1-1 and V is TRBV12-3 or TRBV12-4; the D is unclear. V lost 6 bases to trimming and J lost 6 bases, with 14 bases between them. CDR3 length equals 13 residues. DNA for the CDR3: TGTGCCAGCAGCCAAACCTTCGGTTCTGAAGCTTTCTTT. This gives the protein CASSQTFGSEAFF.

Only a few counts were recorded for this clone. The chain has TRBV24-1 and TRBJ1-5; no clear D gene. CDR3 size: 17 residues. CDR1 is KGHDR and CDR2 is SFDVKD in the germline V gene. V gave up 3 bases and J gave up 6 bases, with 20 bases separating them. CDR3 in DNA: TGTGCCACCAGTGATCCAATGACACCCGGGCGTCGTCAGCCCCAGCATTTT. Protein: CATSDPMTPGRRQPQHF.

As for this clone: Since a much larger clone is just one base distant, this may be a read error. The V gene is TRBV3-1, the J gene TRBJ2-1, with D perhaps TRBD2 (6 bases). This CDR3 is 16 amino acids long. Per germline, CDR1 LGHDT and CDR2 YNNKEL (reference sequence). V was trimmed by 6 bases and J by 1 base, leaving 16 bases between them. The CDR3, as DNA: TGTGCCAGCAGACGTCTCACTAGCATTTCCTACAATGAGCAGTTCTTC. Its protein is CASRRLTSISYNEQFF.

As concerns this clone: This sequence may be a read error, since a much larger clone differs from it by one base. The rearrangement links TRBV7-9 to TRBJ1-5; D possibly corresponds to TRBD1 (6 bases). Between the trimmed V and J ends, which lost 5 bases and 4 bases, there was a span of 12 bases. Germline V CDR1 and CDR2: SEHNR, FQNEAQ (reference sequence). The CDR3 contains 14 residues. The CDR3 sequence: CASSRQGSNQPQHF. The CDR3 nucleotides read TGTGCCAGCAGCCGGCAGGGGAGTAATCAGCCCCAGCATTTT.

This clone was seen ten or more times. This sequence joins TRBV29-1 and TRBJ2-5; 12 bases are shared with TRBD1. From germline, CDR1 is SQVTM and CDR2 ANQGSEA. This CDR3 region has 14 residues. The trim removed 7 bases at V and 5 bases at J, leaving 8 bases unmatched. CDR3 DNA sequence: TGCAGCGCCGCTACCGGGACAGGGGGCGAGACCCAGTACTTC. Residues: CSAATGTGGETQYF. The variable domain in full, completed from reference TRBV29-1 and TRBJ2-5, reads SAVISQKPSRDICQRGTSLTIQCQVDSQVTMMFWYRQQPGQSLTLIATANQGSEATYESGFVIDKFPISRPNLTFSTLTVSNMSPEDSSIYLCSAATGTGGETQYFGPGTRLLVL.

The CDR3 DNA sequence: TGTGCCAGCATTCCCGGGGGGGCCCTCTCAGTGGATCAGTACTTC. Amino acids: CASIPGGALSVDQYF. The genes are TRBV12-3 or TRBV12-4 and TRBJ2-7; the match to TRBD2 covers 8 bases. J gave up 10 bases and V 7 bases, and 18 bases lay outside the gene matches. The CDR3 is made up of 15 amino acids.

This clone was seen a handful of times. This rearrangement joins TRBV2 to TRBJ1-5, with D possibly matching TRBD1 (6 bases). Trimming removed 1 base at V and 15 bases at J, with 22 bases between. Per the germline V gene, CDR1 is SNHLY and CDR2 is FYNNEI. The CDR3 contains 15 residues. CDR3 sequence reads: CASSEGGAGNQPRHF. The CDR3 nucleotides read TGTGCCAGCAGTGAAGGGGGGGCAGGCAATCAGCCTCGGCATTTT.

This clone was seen many times. The V and J genes are TRBV3-1 and TRBJ2-1; D possibly corresponds to TRBD2 (6 bases). Germline V gene sequence: CDR1 LGHDT, CDR2 YNNKEL (reference sequence). CDR3 length: 13 amino acids. Trimming cost V 4 bases and J 10 bases, with 14 bases left between them. CDR3 DNA sequence: TGTGCCAGCAGCCTGGCTAGCGCTTCCGAGCAGTTCTTC. As protein: CASSLASASEQFF.

This clone was counted at least ten times. V is TRBV12-3 or TRBV12-4 and J is TRBJ1-4, with 9 bases matching TRBD1. The ends lost 5 bases at V and 5 bases at J; junction bases unmatched: 3. The CDR3 spans 14 residues. The CDR3 sequence: CASSPGQGNEKLFF. In DNA, the CDR3 is TGTGCCAGCAGTCCGGGACAGGGAAATGAAAAACTGTTTTTT.

With regard to this clone: At one end the junction does not follow the germline gene, possibly because of a read error. This rearrangement joins TRBV6-2 or TRBV6-3 to TRBJ2-5, with TRBD2 identical over 7 bases. The CDR3 totals 17 residues. Germline-derived CDR1 and CDR2 are MNHEY and SVGEGT. CDR3 residues: CASSYDPGGWREEIQYF. CDR3 coding DNA: TGTGCCAGCAGTTACGATCCGGGGGGTTGGCGTGAAGAGATCCAGTACTTC.

This clone has a count of ten or more. The J gene is TRBJ1-2, the V gene TRBV6-5, with D unclear. Germline assignment: CDR1 MNHEY and CDR2 SVGAGI. Between the trimmed V and J ends, which lost 0 bases and 4 bases, there was a span of 9 bases. The CDR3 sequence is 14 residues long. As DNA, the CDR3 is TGTGCCAGCAGTTACTCGGCAGGTGGCTATGGCTACACCTTC. Translating it yields CASSYSAGGYGYTF.